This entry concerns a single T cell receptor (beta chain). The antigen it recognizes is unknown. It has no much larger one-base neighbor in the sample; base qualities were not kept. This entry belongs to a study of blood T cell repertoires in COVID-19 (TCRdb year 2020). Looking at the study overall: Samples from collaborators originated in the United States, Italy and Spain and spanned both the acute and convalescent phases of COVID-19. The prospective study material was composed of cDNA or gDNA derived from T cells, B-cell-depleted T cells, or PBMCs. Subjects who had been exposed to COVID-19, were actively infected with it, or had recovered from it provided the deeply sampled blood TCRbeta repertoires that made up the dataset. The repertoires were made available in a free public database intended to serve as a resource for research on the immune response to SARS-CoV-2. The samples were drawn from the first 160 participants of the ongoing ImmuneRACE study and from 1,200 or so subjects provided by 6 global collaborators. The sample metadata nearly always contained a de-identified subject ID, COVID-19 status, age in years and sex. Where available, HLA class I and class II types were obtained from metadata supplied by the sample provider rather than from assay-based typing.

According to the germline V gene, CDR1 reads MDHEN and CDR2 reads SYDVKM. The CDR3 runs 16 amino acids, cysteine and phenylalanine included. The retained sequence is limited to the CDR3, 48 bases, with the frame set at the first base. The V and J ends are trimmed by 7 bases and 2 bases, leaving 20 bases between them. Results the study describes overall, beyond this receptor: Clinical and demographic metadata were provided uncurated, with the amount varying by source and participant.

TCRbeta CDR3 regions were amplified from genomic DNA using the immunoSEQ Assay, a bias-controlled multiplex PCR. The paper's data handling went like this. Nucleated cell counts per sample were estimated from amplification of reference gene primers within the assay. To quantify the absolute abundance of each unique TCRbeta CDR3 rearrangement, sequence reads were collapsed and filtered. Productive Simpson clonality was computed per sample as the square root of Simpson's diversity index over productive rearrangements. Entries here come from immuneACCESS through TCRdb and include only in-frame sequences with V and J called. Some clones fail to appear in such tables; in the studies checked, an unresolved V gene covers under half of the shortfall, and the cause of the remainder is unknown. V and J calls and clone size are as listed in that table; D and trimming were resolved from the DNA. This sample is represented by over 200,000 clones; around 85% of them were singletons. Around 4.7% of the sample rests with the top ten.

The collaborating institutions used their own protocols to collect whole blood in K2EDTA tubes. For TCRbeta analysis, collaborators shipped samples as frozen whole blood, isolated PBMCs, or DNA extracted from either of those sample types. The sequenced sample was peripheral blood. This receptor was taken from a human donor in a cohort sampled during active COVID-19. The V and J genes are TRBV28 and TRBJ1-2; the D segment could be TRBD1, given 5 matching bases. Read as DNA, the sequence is TGTGCCAGCAAGGAAAACCAGGGTTTTTGGAACTATGGCTACACCTTC. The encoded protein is CASKENQGFWNYGYTF.